The clone carrying this T cell receptor beta chain was seen more than once but under ten times. Its antigen remains unknown. These data are taken from a study of T cell responses to AZD1222 COVID-19 vaccine. The study's findings and limits: Variant regions that are unmutated are reportedly the target of nearly half of spike-specific TCRs. None of the repertoires were sampled until the peak T cell response had passed.

Libraries were prepared by immunoSEQ multiplex PCR; TCRdb keeps only in-frame clonotypes and omits some of them. The data hold about 81,000 clones, with roughly 86% observed a single time. The V gene lost 2 bases and the J gene lost 4 bases, with 20 bases spanning the gap. CDR3 length: 17 residues. CDR1 is LGHDT, CDR2 YNNKEL, per germline (reference sequence). The material was peripheral blood, obtained 28 days after the second AZD1222 dose. The chain couples TRBV3-1 (or the pseudogene TRBV3-2) to TRBJ2-5, with D possibly matching TRBD1 (7 bases). This TCR was sampled from an adult who received the AZD1222 COVID-19 vaccine. The CDR3: CASSQSTGRRGLETQYF. Written as DNA, the CDR3 is TGTGCCAGCAGCCAATCCACGGGCAGGAGGGGGCTAGAGACCCAGTACTTC.